This TCR beta chain is drawn from a study of blood T cell repertoires in COVID-19. Study in general: Acute and convalescent COVID-19 samples came from the United States, Italy and Spain. The cDNA or gDNA used as material had been derived from T cells, B-cell-depleted T cells, or PBMCs.

Germline lookup yields CDR1 SGHVS and CDR2 FNYEAQ. The CDR3 length is 18 residues. V shed 6 bases and J 1 base; nucleotides not matched to a gene: 14. Generated by immunoSEQ multiplex PCR, the TCRdb table keeps only in-frame clones and is missing some. This table holds 200,000 to 300,000 clones, around four fifths found once. This receptor was obtained from an older woman with active or convalescent COVID-19. The specimen sequenced was peripheral blood. The rearrangement links TRBV7-6 to TRBJ2-3, with TRBD2 identical over 9 bases. The DNA for the CDR3 is TGTGCCAGCAGGCCCAAGGAGGGACTAGCAGGGGGCACAGATACGCAGTATTTT. It yields the protein CASRPKEGLAGGTDTQYF.